The source of this TCR beta chain is a study of OX40 agonist ivuxolimab in advanced cancers. Regarding the study as a whole: Partly responding patients at 0.1-3.0 mg/kg showed some of the smallest clonal expansion.

Assay used: immunoSEQ multiplex PCR; TCRdb lists only in-frame clones, some missing. The sample lists about 67,000 clones, approximately 85% occurring once. On this clone: Its antigen is unidentified.

The clonotype comes from an adult with an advanced solid tumor such as melanoma, head and neck, liver or kidney cancer. Sample: CD4+ or CD8+ T cells sorted from blood, taken in a trial of the OX40 agonist ivuxolimab.

The CDR3 coding sequence is TGCGCCAGCTGCCCCGGGGCGAGGTCAGATACGCAGTATTTT. Translation gives CASCPGARSDTQYF. The chain couples TRBV5-1 to TRBJ2-3; TRBD1 or TRBD2 may be the D gene (5 bases each). Per germline, CDR1 SGHRS and CDR2 YFSETQ. CDR3 size: 14 residues. V was shortened by 7 bases and J by 4 bases, with 16 bases between the two germline ends.